This T cell receptor beta chain was identified in a study of Graves' ophthalmopathy and Graves' hyperthyroidism. This clonotype was found a few times. This CDR3 is 14 amino acids long. The junction had 11 bases not matched to a gene; V was cut back by 6 bases and J by 6 bases. Per germline, CDR1 MNHEY and CDR2 SVGEGT. CDR3 regions of TCR beta were amplified from RNA transcripts. HTBI primers served in a first-round RT-PCR, which a second-round multiplex PCR followed. One entry per CDR3 protein results from TCRdb running MiXCR on the multiplex PCR reads. The sample has about 620,000 distinct CDR3 sequences; roughly 20% are singletons.

This sequence joins TRBV6-2 or TRBV6-3 and TRBJ2-7; 7 nucleotides agree with TRBD1. This TCR was sampled from a woman aged 18-29 years with stable Graves' hyperthyroidism. Some clones in this sample may be carry-over from other donors' samples. Sequenced: peripheral blood. CDR3 sequence: CASSPHHPGGEQYF. The CDR3 DNA reads as TGTGCCAGCAGCCCGCATCACCCAGGGGGCGAGCAGTACTTC.